This T cell receptor beta chain was identified in a study of T-cell reconstitution after alpha-beta-depleted transplantation in children. Unique molecular identifiers were used in preparing the TCRbeta library. TCRdb called the PCR reads again in MiXCR, with one record for every CDR3 protein. The data contain hundreds of thousands of distinct CDR3 sequences, roughly 17% of them seen just once; the ten biggest clones take up over 0.95%. This CDR3 spans 12 amino acids. CDR1 and CDR2 (germline): MNHEY, SVGAGI. V lost 5 bases and J lost 11, with 15 bases in between. V and J are TRBV6-5 and TRBJ1-1; TRBD1 might be the D (5 bases). Sample: PBMCs from the stem cell graft donor, taken from the stem cell graft. The source is a human donor who donated a stem cell graft to a child with acute myeloid leukemia. The CDR3 sequence: CASSPQGATAFF. CDR3 nucleotide sequence: TGTGCCAGCAGTCCCCAAGGGGCTACGGCTTTCTTT.